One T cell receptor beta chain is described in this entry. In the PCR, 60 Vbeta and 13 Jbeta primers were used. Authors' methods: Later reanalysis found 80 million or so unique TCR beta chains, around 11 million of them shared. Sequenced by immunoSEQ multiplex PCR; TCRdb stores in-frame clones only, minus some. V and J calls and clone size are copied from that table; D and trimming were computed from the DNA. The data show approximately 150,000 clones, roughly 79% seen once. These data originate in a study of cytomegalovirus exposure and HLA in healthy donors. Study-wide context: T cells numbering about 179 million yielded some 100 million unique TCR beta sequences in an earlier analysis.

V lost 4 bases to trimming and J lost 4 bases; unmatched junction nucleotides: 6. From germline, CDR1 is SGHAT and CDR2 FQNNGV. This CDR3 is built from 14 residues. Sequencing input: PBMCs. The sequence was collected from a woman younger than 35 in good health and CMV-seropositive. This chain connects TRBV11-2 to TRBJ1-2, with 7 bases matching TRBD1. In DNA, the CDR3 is TGTGCCAGCAGCTCTACGACAGGGTCCTATGGCTACACCTTC. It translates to CASSSTTGSYGYTF.